These 5 T cell receptor beta chains came from one sample sequenced in a study of chemoradiotherapy in HPV16-positive cancers. TCRdb keeps only in-frame clones here, not all; method: immunoSEQ multiplex PCR. Of approximately 12,000 clones listed, around 89% are singletons. The sequenced sample was blood, obtained from a patient who underwent chemoradiotherapy. The receptors were sampled from a human donor with HPV-associated anogenital cancer.

This chain uses TRBV5-8 with TRBJ2-5; no clear D. Looked up from germline, CDR1 is SGHTS and CDR2 is YDEGEE. Trimming cost V 2 bases and J 4 bases, with 9 bases left between them. CDR3 length: 13 amino acids. The CDR3 is CASSLTYAETQYF. In nucleotides, the CDR3 is TGTGCCAGCAGCTTAACCTACGCAGAGACCCAGTACTTC.

V usage is TRBV2 and J usage is TRBJ1-3, with D perhaps TRBD1 (5 bases). Germline assignment: CDR1 SNHLY and CDR2 FYNNEI. V was clipped by 1 base and J by 0 bases, with 10 bases between them. This CDR3 is 16 amino acids long. The CDR3 reads CASSEDGAFSGNTIYF. The CDR3 DNA sequence: TGTGCCAGCAGTGAAGACGGGGCGTTCTCTGGAAACACCATATATTTT.

The chain combines TRBV2 with TRBJ1-1; D gene ambiguous. This CDR3 comprises 16 residues. The ends were cut back, 3 bases at V and 0 bases at J, with 14 bases in the middle. Germline assignment: CDR1 SNHLY and CDR2 FYNNEI. In nucleotides, the CDR3 is TGTGCCAGCAGTGACCCCTCGGACGGATTGAACACTGAAGCTTTCTTT. Translating gives CASSDPSDGLNTEAFF.

This chain connects TRBV2 to TRBJ2-7; 8 bases are a match to TRBD1. The germline V gene has CDR1 SNHLY and CDR2 FYNNEI. The length of the CDR3 is 13 residues. J was trimmed by 2 bases and V by 10 bases; bases with no gene match: 7. The CDR3 spells CAIRDRPTYEQYF. The CDR3 bases are TGTGCCATCAGGGACAGGCCGACCTACGAGCAGTACTTC.

The chain has TRBV27 and TRBJ2-7; 10 bases fit TRBD1. CDR3 length equals 15 residues. Germline V lookup: CDR1 MNHEY, CDR2 SMNVEV (reference sequence). J was trimmed by 2 bases and V by 8 bases; bases with no gene match: 9. The CDR3 region is CASHPGGTGAYEQYF. The CDR3 DNA sequence: TGTGCCAGCCATCCCGGTGGGACAGGGGCCTACGAGCAGTACTTC.